These T cell receptor beta chains were read from a single sample in a study of blood T cell repertoires in COVID-19. The table came from immunoSEQ multiplex PCR; TCRdb's copy has only in-frame clones and leaves some out. The sample has 200,000 to 250,000 clones, 87% seen once. The sequencing sample was made of PBMCs or T cells enriched from blood (not recorded which). The receptors were gathered from a man aged 30 to 39 who had recovered from COVID-19. CDR3s include the opening cysteine and the closing phenylalanine or tryptophan. A D gene is named only where the DNA matches it firmly. Expanded clones get a size class; other rows say once, few or many, or leave the size out.

v_call	j_call	clone_size	d_call	cdr3_nt	cdr3_aa
TRBV13	TRBJ2-7	once	TRBD2	TGTGCCAGCAGCTTAACCAGGACTAGCGGCCAGCAGTACTTC	CASSLTRTSGQQYF
TRBV7-3	TRBJ2-3	NA	NA	TGTGCCAGCAGCTTAGGAGCGGGCCCCGGCACAGATACGCAGTATTTT	CASSLGAGPGTDTQYF
TRBV27	TRBJ2-2	NA	NA	TGTGCCAGCAATTCAGGGCAGAACACCGGGGAGCTGTTTTTT	CASNSGQNTGELFF
TRBV5-1	TRBJ2-1	NA	TRBD1	TGCGCCAGCAGCCTCGGGACAGGGCTGAATGAGCAGTTCTTC	CASSLGTGLNEQFF
TRBV9	TRBJ1-3	NA	NA	TGTGCCAGCAGCGTTTCCGTTCCCAGGGAAACTGCCGGAAACACCATATATTTT	CASSVSVPRETAGNTIYF
TRBV5-1	TRBJ2-3	once	NA	TGCGCCAGCAGCCGTGACTCGATTACAGATACGCAGTATTTT	CASSRDSITDTQYF
TRBV9	TRBJ1-1	NA	TRBD1	TGTGCCAGCAGCTTACACCGGGACAGGGAGGATACTGAAGCTTTCTTT	CASSLHRDREDTEAFF
TRBV19	TRBJ1-5	NA	NA	TGTGCCAGTAGTATACAGTTACGACAGCCCCAGCATTTT	CASSIQLRQPQHF
TRBV28	TRBJ1-1	NA	TRBD1	TGTGCCAGCAGTACCGACAGGGGACGTGGCACTGAAGCTTTCTTT	CASSTDRGRGTEAFF
TRBV13	TRBJ1-2	NA	TRBD1	TGTGCCACCAAGGGACAGGGGACGACCTATGGCTACACCTTC	CATKGQGTTYGYTF
TRBV5-1	TRBJ2-5	NA	NA	TGCGCCAGCAGCTCAGGTTTCCAAGAGACCCAGTACTTC	CASSSGFQETQYF
TRBV7-9	TRBJ1-2	NA	NA	TGTGCCAGCAGCTCTACACCGCGGGGTGAAGCTAAAAACTATGGCTACACCTTC	CASSSTPRGEAKNYGYTF
TRBV4-1	TRBJ1-4	once	TRBD1	TGCGCCAGCAGCCTGCACAGGGGGCGGGGTGAAAAACTGTTTTTT	CASSLHRGRGEKLFF
TRBV27	TRBJ1-1	NA	TRBD1	TGTGCCAGCAGCATAACAGGGGGCGTTGGGACTGAAGCTTTCTTT	CASSITGGVGTEAFF
TRBV6-2/TRBV6-3	TRBJ1-5	NA	NA	TGTGCCAGCAGTGAGCTTGGTCAGCCCCAGCATTTT	CASSELGQPQHF
TRBV29-1	TRBJ2-2	NA	TRBD2	TGCAGCGTCCATTTAGCGGGAGGCGGGACCGGGGAGCTGTTTTTT	CSVHLAGGGTGELFF
TRBV6-2/TRBV6-3	TRBJ1-6	NA	TRBD1	TGTGCCAGCAGTCAAAAAGACAGGGTGGGTAATTCACCCCTCCACTTT	CASSQKDRVGNSPLHF
TRBV3-1/TRBV3-2	TRBJ1-1	once	NA	TGTGCCAGCAGCCTTATGGCTGTTCGGGCTGAAGCTTTCTTT	CASSLMAVRAEAFF
TRBV29-1	TRBJ2-1	NA	NA	TGCAGCGTTGTGGTGAGGGCCGGGGAGCAGTTCTTC	CSVVVRAGEQFF
TRBV19	TRBJ1-1	NA	TRBD1	TGTGCCAGTAAAGGGACAGGGATAGGGGACACTGAAGCTTTCTTT	CASKGTGIGDTEAFF
TRBV11-1	TRBJ1-1	NA	TRBD1	TGTGCCAGCAGCGACCGGGACAGGGACATGAACACTGAAGCTTTCTTT	CASSDRDRDMNTEAFF
TRBV24-1	TRBJ2-1	NA	TRBD1	TGTGCCACCAGTGATTCGACAGGGTTTCGGAATGAGCAGTTCTTC	CATSDSTGFRNEQFF
TRBV5-6	TRBJ2-1	NA	NA	TGTGCCAGCAGCTTCCGGGTAAATGAGCAGTTCTTC	CASSFRVNEQFF
TRBV12-5	TRBJ2-5	NA	NA	TGTGCTAGTGGTTTGTCTGAGAAGACAGAACTTCAAGAGACCCAGTACTTC	CASGLSEKTELQETQYF
TRBV29-1	TRBJ2-1	NA	NA	TGCAGCGGAAACCGGGGAGGTTCCTCCTACAATGAGCAGTTCTTC	CSGNRGGSSYNEQFF
TRBV12-3/TRBV12-4	TRBJ1-1	NA	TRBD1	TGTGCCAGCCGATATAGGGGGCCGGGTGAAGCTTTCTTT	CASRYRGPGEAFF
TRBV28	TRBJ2-3	NA	TRBD2	TGTGCCAGCAGCTCGGCGGGAGGGCCATCTTTAGATACGCAGTATTTT	CASSSAGGPSLDTQYF
TRBV27	TRBJ2-7	NA	NA	TGTGCCAGCAGTTTATTTTCAGGGGCCGAGCAGTACTTC	CASSLFSGAEQYF
TRBV5-8	TRBJ1-2	NA	TRBD1	TGTGCCAGCTCACAGGGGGGAGGCTACACCTTC	CASSQGGGYTF
TRBV7-9	TRBJ1-5	NA	TRBD1	TGTGCCAGCAGCTTACAGGGGGCGGTTAGCAATCAGCCCCAGCATTTT	CASSLQGAVSNQPQHF
TRBV7-9	TRBJ1-2	NA	NA	TGTGCCAGCAGGGAGGCGGGGGAAGGATATGGCTACACCTTC	CASREAGEGYGYTF
TRBV4-3	TRBJ1-1	once	NA	TGCGCCAGCAGCCAGGAGTCGCAGAACACTGAAGCTTTCTTT	CASSQESQNTEAFF
TRBV3-1/TRBV3-2	TRBJ2-5	NA	NA	TGTGCCAGCAGCCAAGTGATATCAGGGGTTCCCCAAGAGACCCAGTACTTC	CASSQVISGVPQETQYF
TRBV27	TRBJ2-1	NA	TRBD1	TGTGCCAGCAGTTCCCCAACGCGTTCCAGGGGGCTAAGGAATGAGCAGTTCTTC	CASSSPTRSRGLRNEQFF
TRBV7-9	TRBJ2-3	NA	NA	TGTGCCAGCAGCTTAGAGGGCGGGGGCACAGATACGCAGTATTTT	CASSLEGGGTDTQYF
TRBV30	TRBJ2-7	NA	NA	TGTGCCTGGAGTGCACTAGCATCCTACGAGCAGTACTTC	CAWSALASYEQYF
TRBV18	TRBJ1-2	NA	TRBD1	TGTGCCAGCTCACCTAAGGGGGCAGATGGCTACACCTTC	CASSPKGADGYTF